This T cell receptor beta chain appears in the sequencing data of a study of beta chain features in type 1 diabetes. Looking at the study overall: Cell yields, gender and age were comparable in patients and healthy donors. General study results and limits: Comparison showed that naive, central memory and Treg TCRB repertoires appeared more similar among patients than among healthy donors. All four CD4+ subsets from Type 1 diabetes patients carried moderately but significantly shorter TCRB CDR3s.

Every single donor gave one heparinised blood draw, and these averaged roughly 0.11 L. Every isolated RNA sample was fully reverse transcribed, so sequencing captured expressed TCRB transcripts. The protocol was immunoSEQ multiplex PCR, while the TCRdb copy is restricted to in-frame clones and leaves out a portion. This repertoire shows 55,000 to 80,000 clones, about 48% found once; its top ten account for 0.7%. The germline gives CDR1 LGHNA, CDR2 YNFKEQ. With V trimmed by 2 bases and J by 3 bases, 4 bases remained unmatched. This CDR3 is built from 14 residues. As for this clone: Its antigen is as yet unknown.

V is TRBV4-2 and J is TRBJ2-7; 7 bases line up with TRBD1. Sequencing was performed on central memory CD4+ T cells from blood. The receptor's source is a man aged 30 to 39 with type 1 diabetes. The CDR3 reads CASSQSGQIYEQYF. CDR3 bases: TGTGCCAGCAGCCAATCGGGACAGATCTACGAGCAGTACTTC.